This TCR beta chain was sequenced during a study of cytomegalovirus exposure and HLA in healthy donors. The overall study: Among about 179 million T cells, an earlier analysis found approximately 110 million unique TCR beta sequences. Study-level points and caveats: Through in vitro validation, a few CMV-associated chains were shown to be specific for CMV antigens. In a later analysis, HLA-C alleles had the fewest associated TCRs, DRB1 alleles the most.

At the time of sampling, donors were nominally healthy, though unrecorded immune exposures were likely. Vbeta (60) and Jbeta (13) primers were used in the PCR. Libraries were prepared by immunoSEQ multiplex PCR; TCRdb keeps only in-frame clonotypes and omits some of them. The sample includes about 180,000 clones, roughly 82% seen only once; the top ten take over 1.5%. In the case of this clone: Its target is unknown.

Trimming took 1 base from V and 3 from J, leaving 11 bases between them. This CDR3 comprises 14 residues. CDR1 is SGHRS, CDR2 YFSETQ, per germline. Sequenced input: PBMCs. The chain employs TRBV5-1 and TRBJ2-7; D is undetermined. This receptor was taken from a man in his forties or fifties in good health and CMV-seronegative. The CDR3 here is CASSLPGVVYEQYF. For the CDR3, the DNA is TGCGCCAGCAGCTTGCCTGGAGTAGTCTACGAGCAGTACTTC.